Shown below are 27 T cell receptor beta chains from a single sample sequenced in a study of shared clonotypes between healthy human individuals (TCRdb year 2020). Library construction relied on the immunoSEQ multiplex PCR assay. Sourced from immuneACCESS, this table was stored by TCRdb with only in-frame sequences that have V and J called. A share of the clones is absent; for the studies checked, an unresolved V gene accounts for under half, and the remainder has no known explanation. In this sample the table shows a few million clones, more than 90% of which occur a single time. The top ten hold about 0.13% of the sample. The sequenced material came from naive CD4+ T cells sorted from blood. Explained via the paper, the cell subset or site label denotes: CD45RA+ positively selected. All receptors derive from a man aged 18 to 29 in good health.

This chain links TRBV6-4 with TRBJ2-7; possibly TRBD1 for D (5 bases). Germline CDR1 MRHNA, CDR2 SNTAGT. The V and J ends lost 3 bases and 2 bases respectively, with 11 bases between them. The CDR3 covers 14 residues. The CDR3 spells CASSEAQGPYEQYF. The CDR3, as DNA: TGTGCCAGCAGTGAGGCGCAGGGCCCCTACGAGCAGTACTTC.

In this sample, this clone turned up once. The genes are TRBV2 and TRBJ1-1; no clear D gene. The CDR3 runs 15 residues. The germline gives CDR1 SNHLY, CDR2 FYNNEI. V was clipped by 1 base and J by 1 base, with 10 bases between them. The CDR3 is CASSEEAGGNTEAFF. The CDR3 region has the DNA TGTGCCAGCAGTGAAGAAGCCGGAGGGAACACTGAAGCTTTCTTT.

The rearrangement uses TRBV9 and TRBJ2-7; D unresolved. Germline values: CDR1 SGDLS, CDR2 YYNGEE. The CDR3 is 14 residues long. Trimming left V 0 bases short and J 3 bases short, with 10 bases between. The CDR3 nucleotides read TGTGCCAGCAGCGTAGATAACAGCCGCTACGAGCAGTACTTC. Its protein product is CASSVDNSRYEQYF.

The chain combines TRBV18 with TRBJ1-6, with 7 bases that match TRBD1. Per the germline V gene, CDR1 is KGHSH and CDR2 is LQKENI. CDR3 size: 16 residues. J lost 7 bases, V lost 3 bases, and 9 bases had no gene match. DNA for the CDR3: TGTGCCAGCTCACCCCAACCGGGACAGAGCAATTCACCCCTCCACTTT. It codes for CASSPQPGQSNSPLHF.

The V call is TRBV6-6, the J call TRBJ1-2, with D possibly being TRBD1 (6 bases). The ends were cut back, 6 bases at V and 2 bases at J, with 16 bases in the middle. From germline, CDR1 is MNHNY and CDR2 SVGAGI (reference sequence). This CDR3 has 15 residues. CDR3 region: CASRAPGALNYGYTF. In nucleotides, the CDR3 is TGTGCCAGCAGGGCCCCAGGGGCCTTAAACTATGGCTACACCTTC.

This clone was picked up one time. The chain uses TRBV6-5 and TRBJ1-1; no clear D gene. V gave up 5 bases and J gave up 6 bases, with 19 bases separating them. The CDR3 is 15 residues long. The V gene's germline CDR1 is MNHEY and CDR2 SVGAGI. In nucleotides, the CDR3 is TGTGCCAGCAGTAGGCCCGGGTTGGGCCGGGCTGAAGCTTTCTTT. Amino acids: CASSRPGLGRAEAFF.

The chain has TRBV9 and TRBJ2-3; possible D gene TRBD1, 6 bases. The germline V and J ends were trimmed by 5 bases and 2 bases, with 9 bases remaining between them. The germline CDR1 and CDR2 sequences are SGDLS and YYNGEE. The CDR3 consists of 13 residues. The CDR3 loop reads CASSGQPTDTQYF. Here the CDR3 DNA reads TGTGCCAGCAGTGGACAGCCCACAGATACGCAGTATTTT.

V is TRBV9 and J is TRBJ2-1; D possibly corresponds to TRBD2 (6 bases). Germline V gives CDR1 SGDLS, CDR2 YYNGEE. This CDR3 comprises 13 residues. The V and J ends lost 2 bases and 7 bases respectively, with 10 bases between them. The CDR3 DNA is TGTGCCAGCAGCGTGGACTATGGGAATGAGCAGTTCTTC. It translates to CASSVDYGNEQFF.

The CDR3 region has the DNA TGTGCCAGCAGCTACAGGTGGAACACTGAAGCTTTCTTT. It specifies CASSYRWNTEAFF. The chain carries TRBV11-3 and TRBJ1-1, with D possibly matching TRBD1 (5 bases). Germline V CDR1 and CDR2: SGHNT, YENEEA. The CDR3 totals 13 residues. V lost 4 bases to trimming and J lost 1 base, with 7 bases between them.

The genes are TRBV7-2 and TRBJ1-3, with 8 bases aligning to TRBD1. Germline V CDR1 and CDR2: SGHTA, FQGNSA. V shed 5 bases and J 2 bases; nucleotides not matched to a gene: 11. CDR3 length: 17 amino acids. DNA of the CDR3: TGTGCCAGCAGCCCCAAAGACAGGGGTCAAGCTGGAAACACCATATATTTT. It is translated as CASSPKDRGQAGNTIYF.

The chain combines TRBV11-3 with TRBJ2-1; the D is unclear. The CDR3 has 12 amino acids. Trimming pared 3 bases from V and 2 bases from J, leaving 2 bases between. Germline V lookup: CDR1 SGHNT, CDR2 YENEEA. CDR3 residues: CASSFPYNEQFF. The CDR3 DNA reads TGTGCCAGCAGCTTTCCCTACAATGAGCAGTTCTTC.

The chain links TRBV18 to TRBJ2-7, with D maybe TRBD2 (6 bases). Trimming pared 9 bases from V and 4 bases from J, leaving 16 bases between. The CDR3 covers 13 residues. CDR1 is KGHSH and CDR2 is LQKENI in the germline V gene. The CDR3 DNA is TGTGCCAGTCGGGACTCCAGCGTGTACGAGCAGTACTTC. Translated: CASRDSSVYEQYF.

To note about this clone: Other DNA sequences from this sample encode an identical CDR3 as well. The chain links TRBV5-4 to TRBJ2-3, with 12 bases that match TRBD2. In germline, CDR1 is SGHNT, CDR2 YYREEE (reference sequence). Trimming removed 10 bases from V and 1 base from J; junction bases left unmatched: 7. There are 15 residues in the CDR3. The CDR3 spells CASSSGGAGTDTQYF. The CDR3 DNA reads TGTGCCTCCTCTAGCGGGGGGGCCGGCACAGATACGCAGTATTTT.

The chain has TRBV5-6 and TRBJ2-7, with D possibly being TRBD2 (5 bases). V was shortened by 3 bases and J by 2 bases, with 9 bases between the two germline ends. Germline V gene data show CDR1 as SGHDT and CDR2 as YYEEEE. The CDR3 is 13 amino acids. CDR3 bases: TGTGCCAGCAGCTCGAGGGTCCCCTACGAGCAGTACTTC. Translating gives CASSSRVPYEQYF.

The gene calls are TRBV18 and TRBJ2-1, with 8 bases that match TRBD2. This CDR3 spans 18 amino acids. V gave up 2 bases and J gave up 6 bases; unmatched junction bases: 15. Germline V gene sequence: CDR1 KGHSH, CDR2 LQKENI. The CDR3 region has the DNA TGTGCCAGCTCACCATATCTTATAGCGGGGACGGGCCTCAATGAGCAGTTCTTC. This gives the protein CASSPYLIAGTGLNEQFF.

The chain links TRBV7-9 to TRBJ2-2, with a weak D call TRBD2 (6 bases). Per the germline V gene, CDR1 is SEHNR and CDR2 is FQNEAQ (reference sequence). Trimming removed 1 base at V and 6 bases at J, with 18 bases between. The CDR3 spans 17 residues. The CDR3 DNA follows: TGTGCCAGCAGCTTAGGGCATGCGGGACCCACCCCCGGGGAGCTGTTTTTT. As protein: CASSLGHAGPTPGELFF.

The J gene is TRBJ2-2, the V gene TRBV11-2; D gene unclear. Germline-derived CDR1 and CDR2 are SGHAT and FQNNGV. The V gene lost 1 base and the J gene lost 5 bases, with 11 bases spanning the gap. This CDR3 comprises 15 residues. In DNA, the CDR3 is TGTGCCAGCAGCTTAGTGGGTTTGGTTACCGGGGAGCTGTTTTTT. Residues: CASSLVGLVTGELFF. The full variable domain, rest sourced from reference TRBV11-2 and TRBJ2-2, is EAGVAQSPRYKIIEKRQSVAFWCNPISGHATLYWYQQILGQGPKLLIQFQNNGVVDDSQLPKDRFSAERLKGVDSTLKIQPAKLEDSAVYLCASSLVGLVTGELFFGEGSRLTVL.

There are a few counts of this clone. The chain is built from TRBV19 and TRBJ1-1, with 8 positions matching TRBD1. V gave up 1 base and J gave up 4 bases; unmatched junction bases: 5. The CDR3 spans 15 residues. Germline V gives CDR1 LNHDA, CDR2 SQIVND (reference sequence). The CDR3 coding sequence is TGTGCCAGTAGTATAGTGGACAGGGCCAGCACTGAAGCTTTCTTT. Encoded protein: CASSIVDRASTEAFF.

On this clone: The sample has other DNA sequences that encode this CDR3 too. The J gene is TRBJ2-3, the V gene TRBV5-1; D uncertain. CDR3 length: 12 amino acids. Looked up from germline, CDR1 is SGHRS and CDR2 is YFSETQ. The ends were cut back, 0 bases at V and 4 bases at J, with 3 bases in the middle. The CDR3 protein is CASSLVSDTQYF. In DNA, the CDR3 is TGCGCCAGCAGCTTGGTGTCAGATACGCAGTATTTT.

The chain has TRBV19 and TRBJ2-7; perhaps D is TRBD1 or TRBD2 (5 bases each). CDR3 length: 14 residues. V shed 3 bases and J shed 4 bases, with 13 bases lying between them. Germline CDR1 reads LNHDA; CDR2 reads SQIVND (reference sequence). The CDR3 protein is CASSIWGSAYEQYF. In DNA, the CDR3 is TGTGCCAGTAGTATCTGGGGGTCGGCGTACGAGCAGTACTTC.

This clone came up a few times. The chain is built from TRBV5-1 and TRBJ2-5, with D tentatively TRBD1 or TRBD2 (6 bases each). Germline loops: CDR1 SGHRS, CDR2 YFSETQ. V gave up 3 bases and J gave up 2 bases, with 11 bases separating them. The CDR3 runs to 14 residues. Here the CDR3 DNA reads TGCGCCAGCAGCTACGGGGGCTTGCAAGAGACCCAGTACTTC. Translation gives CASSYGGLQETQYF.

The chain joins TRBV19 to TRBJ2-7; no definite D call. The V end was cut by 4 bases, the J end by 3 bases, with 16 bases between. CDR3 length equals 15 residues. Germline CDR1 and CDR2: LNHDA and SQIVND (reference sequence). Here the CDR3 reads CASSRIASPGYEQYF. Here the CDR3 DNA reads TGTGCCAGTAGTAGAATAGCATCCCCTGGCTACGAGCAGTACTTC.

V is TRBV7-2 and J is TRBJ2-2; D is undetermined. CDR3 size: 16 residues. Germline-derived CDR1 and CDR2 are SGHTA and FQGNSA. V dropped 5 bases and J dropped 2 bases, with 15 bases sitting between them. CDR3: CASSPNPTANTGELFF. The CDR3 nucleotides are TGTGCCAGCAGCCCAAATCCGACTGCTAACACCGGGGAGCTGTTTTTT.

This rearrangement joins TRBV6-1 to TRBJ1-1; D not certain. The CDR3 sequence is 13 residues long. V gave up 6 bases and J gave up 0 bases, with 8 bases separating them. Germline values: CDR1 MNHNS, CDR2 SASEGT. The CDR3 DNA sequence: TGTGCCAGCAGCGCACAGCTGAACACTGAAGCTTTCTTT. Amino acid sequence: CASSAQLNTEAFF.

This clone was found once. In the same sample, other DNA sequences code for this CDR3. The CDR3: CASSTTGVETQYF. The CDR3 DNA follows: TGTGCCAGTAGTACCACAGGGGTAGAGACCCAGTACTTC. V gene TRBV19 combines with J gene TRBJ2-5; 7 bases fit TRBD1. CDR3 size: 13 residues. Per the germline V gene, CDR1 is LNHDA and CDR2 is SQIVND (reference sequence). V was pared by 4 bases and J by 4 bases, with 3 bases of the junction left unmatched. Drawing the rest from reference TRBV19 and TRBJ2-5, the complete variable domain is DGGITQSPKYLFRKEGQNVTLSCEQNLNHDAMYWYRQDPGQGLRLIYYSQIVNDFQKGDIAEGYSVSREKKESFPLTVTSAQKNPTAFYLCASSTTGVETQYFGPGTRLLVL.

The chain combines TRBV19 with TRBJ1-2; 7 bases are shared with TRBD1. V shed 3 bases and J 8 bases; nucleotides not matched to a gene: 9. CDR3 length: 14 residues. Germline-derived CDR1 and CDR2 are LNHDA and SQIVND (reference sequence). CDR3 DNA sequence: TGTGCCAGTAGTATGGATGACAGGGTACACGGCTACACCTTC. As protein: CASSMDDRVHGYTF. Full variable domain (remainder filled in from reference TRBV19 and TRBJ1-2): DGGITQSPKYLFRKEGQNVTLSCEQNLNHDAMYWYRQDPGQGLRLIYYSQIVNDFQKGDIAEGYSVSREKKESFPLTVTSAQKNPTAFYLCASSMDDRVHGYTFGSGTRLTVV.

The V gene is TRBV7-8, the J gene TRBJ1-2; D perhaps matches TRBD1 (6 bases). The length of the CDR3 is 17 residues. The V end was cut by 3 bases, the J end by 5 bases, with 22 bases between. In germline, CDR1 is SGHVS, CDR2 FQNEAQ. CDR3 in DNA: TGTGCCAGCAGCTTCAGATTACCAGGGGCAGGAAGGTATGGCTACACCTTC. Translation: CASSFRLPGAGRYGYTF.